This T cell receptor (beta chain) derives from a study of T cells in Graves' hyperthyroidism and ophthalmopathy. Whole-study results and caveats: Most clonotypes expanded in thyroid above 0.001 were likewise present in blood.

The TCR beta CDR3 regions underwent amplification using RNA transcripts as the source. The TCR CDR3 first-round RT-PCR relied on the HTBI primer set. TCRdb re-derived calls from the multiplex PCR reads in MiXCR, one entry per CDR3 protein. Of under 400,000 distinct CDR3 sequences listed, about a sixth are singletons. The PBMCs had their origin in roughly 9.4 ml of fresh peripheral blood. To note about this clonotype: Its antigen is currently unknown.

V gave up 5 bases and J gave up 4 bases; unmatched junction bases: 4. There are 14 residues in the CDR3. Per germline, CDR1 DFQATT and CDR2 SNEGSKA (reference sequence). The sample taken for sequencing was blood. This receptor was identified in a woman under 30 with Graves' hyperthyroidism that later progressed to Graves' ophthalmopathy. V usage is TRBV20-1 and J usage is TRBJ2-2, with TRBD2 matching over 10 bases. The CDR3 DNA reads as TGCAGTGCTGAGGGACTAGCGAGCACCGGGGAGCTGTTTTTT. Its protein product is CSAEGLASTGELFF.